Listed below are T cell receptor beta chains from one sample, sequenced in a study of T cells after yellow fever vaccination. From the 5' RACE reads, TCRdb called clonotypes with MiXCR, one entry per CDR3 protein. This sample has 300,000 to 350,000 distinct CDR3 sequences, with 7% to 9% found just once. The sample was PBMCs, taken roughly 47 days after the first yellow fever vaccination. These receptors originate from a man aged 18-30 years who received the YFV17D yellow fever vaccine. Each CDR3 is given with its conserved first and last residue. The D gene is left open where the match is weak. Some rows mark clone size as missing; the rest say once, few, many or name a class of expanded clone.

D gene: -
J gene: TRBJ1-1
clone size: -
V gene: TRBV7-9
CDR3 protein: CASSFRGPTEAFF
CDR3 DNA: TGTGCCAGCAGCTTCCGAGGGCCCACTGAAGCTTTCTTT

D gene: -
J gene: TRBJ1-5
clone size: -
V gene: TRBV12-3/TRBV12-4
CDR3 protein: CASTLQGPAGQPQHF
CDR3 DNA: TGTGCCAGCACCCTCCAGGGACCGGCGGGACAGCCCCAGCATTTT

D gene: -
J gene: TRBJ2-5
clone size: -
V gene: TRBV18
CDR3 protein: CASSPRATYQETQYF
CDR3 DNA: TGTGCCAGCTCACCACGGGCAACGTACCAAGAGACCCAGTACTTC

D gene: -
J gene: TRBJ2-7
clone size: few
V gene: TRBV4-1
CDR3 protein: CASSQVTGVNEQYF
CDR3 DNA: TGCGCCAGCAGCCAAGTTACTGGGGTCAACGAGCAGTACTTC

D gene: -
J gene: TRBJ1-1
clone size: -
V gene: TRBV7-9
CDR3 protein: CASSLGPGAVNTEAFF
CDR3 DNA: TGTGCCAGCAGTTTAGGCCCAGGGGCCGTTAACACTGAAGCTTTCTTT

D gene: TRBD2
J gene: TRBJ2-5
clone size: -
V gene: TRBV7-9
CDR3 protein: CASSPPNRGAQYF
CDR3 DNA: TGTGCCAGCAGCCCGCCGAATCGGGGGGCCCAGTACTTC

D gene: TRBD1
J gene: TRBJ1-2
clone size: few
V gene: TRBV6-2/TRBV6-3
CDR3 protein: CASRLGQGDGYTF
CDR3 DNA: TGTGCCAGCAGGCTGGGACAGGGAGATGGCTACACCTTC

D gene: -
J gene: TRBJ2-7
clone size: many
V gene: TRBV3-1
CDR3 protein: CASSQEGQYVGEYF
CDR3 DNA: TGTGCCAGCAGCCAAGAAGGACAGTACGTTGGGGAGTACTTC

D gene: -
J gene: TRBJ2-5
clone size: many
V gene: TRBV12-3/TRBV12-4
CDR3 protein: CASSLRRRQETQYF
CDR3 DNA: TGTGCCAGCAGTTTAAGACGCCGCCAAGAGACCCAGTACTTC

D gene: -
J gene: TRBJ2-5
clone size: -
V gene: TRBV7-2
CDR3 protein: CASSRFEETQYF
CDR3 DNA: TGTGCCAGCAGCAGATTCGAGGAGACCCAGTACTTC